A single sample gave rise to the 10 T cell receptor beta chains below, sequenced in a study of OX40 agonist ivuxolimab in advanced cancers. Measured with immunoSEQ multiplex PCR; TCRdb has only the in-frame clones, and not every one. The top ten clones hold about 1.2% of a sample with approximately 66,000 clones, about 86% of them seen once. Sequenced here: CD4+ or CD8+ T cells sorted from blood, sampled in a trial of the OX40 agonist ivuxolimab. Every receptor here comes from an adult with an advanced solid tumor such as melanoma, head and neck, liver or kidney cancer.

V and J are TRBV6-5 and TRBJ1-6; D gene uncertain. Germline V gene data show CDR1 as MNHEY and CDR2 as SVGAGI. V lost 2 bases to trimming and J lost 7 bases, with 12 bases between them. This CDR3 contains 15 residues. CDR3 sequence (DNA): TGTGCCAGCAGTTACGTAGGGCAGAACAATTCACCCCTCCACTTT. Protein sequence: CASSYVGQNNSPLHF.

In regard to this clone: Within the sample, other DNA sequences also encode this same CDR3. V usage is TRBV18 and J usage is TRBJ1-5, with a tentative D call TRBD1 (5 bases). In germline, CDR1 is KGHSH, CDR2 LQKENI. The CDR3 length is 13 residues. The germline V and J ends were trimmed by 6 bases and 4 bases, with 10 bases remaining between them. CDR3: CASSPTVNQPQHF. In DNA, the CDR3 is TGTGCCAGCTCCCCGACAGTTAATCAGCCCCAGCATTTT.

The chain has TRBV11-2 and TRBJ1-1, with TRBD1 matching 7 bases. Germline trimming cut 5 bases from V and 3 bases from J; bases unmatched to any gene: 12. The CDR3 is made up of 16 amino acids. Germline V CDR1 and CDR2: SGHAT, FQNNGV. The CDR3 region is CASSPVRGPADTEAFF. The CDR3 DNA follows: TGTGCCAGCAGCCCCGTTAGGGGGCCCGCAGACACTGAAGCTTTCTTT. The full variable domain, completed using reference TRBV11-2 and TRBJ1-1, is EAGVAQSPRYKIIEKRQSVAFWCNPISGHATLYWYQQILGQGPKLLIQFQNNGVVDDSQLPKDRFSAERLKGVDSTLKIQPAKLEDSAVYLCASSPVRGPADTEAFFGQGTRLTVV.

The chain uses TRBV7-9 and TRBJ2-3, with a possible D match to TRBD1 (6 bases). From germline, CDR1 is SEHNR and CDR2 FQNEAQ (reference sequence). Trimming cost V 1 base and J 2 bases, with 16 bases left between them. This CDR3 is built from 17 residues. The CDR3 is CASSLGITGLSTDTQYF. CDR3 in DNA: TGTGCCAGCAGCTTAGGGATAACAGGGCTCTCCACAGATACGCAGTATTTT.

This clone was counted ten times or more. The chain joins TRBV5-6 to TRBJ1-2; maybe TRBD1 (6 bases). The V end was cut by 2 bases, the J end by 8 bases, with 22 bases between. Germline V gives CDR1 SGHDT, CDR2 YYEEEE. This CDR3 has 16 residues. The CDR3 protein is CASSLSPRGSLGGYTF. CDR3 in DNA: TGTGCCAGCAGCTTATCCCCCAGGGGCTCCTTGGGGGGCTACACCTTC.

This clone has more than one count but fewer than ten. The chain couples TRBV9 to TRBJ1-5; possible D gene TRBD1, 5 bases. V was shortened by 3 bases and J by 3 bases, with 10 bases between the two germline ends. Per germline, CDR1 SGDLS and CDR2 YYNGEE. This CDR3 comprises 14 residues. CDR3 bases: TGTGCCAGCAGCGCCGGACACCTCAATCAGCCCCAGCATTTT. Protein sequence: CASSAGHLNQPQHF.

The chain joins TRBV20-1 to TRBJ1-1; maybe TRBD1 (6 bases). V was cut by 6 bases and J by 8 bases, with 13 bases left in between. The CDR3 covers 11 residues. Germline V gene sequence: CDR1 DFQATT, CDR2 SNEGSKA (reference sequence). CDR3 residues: CSADRDMEAFF. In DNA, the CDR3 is TGCAGTGCCGACCGGGACATGGAAGCTTTCTTT.

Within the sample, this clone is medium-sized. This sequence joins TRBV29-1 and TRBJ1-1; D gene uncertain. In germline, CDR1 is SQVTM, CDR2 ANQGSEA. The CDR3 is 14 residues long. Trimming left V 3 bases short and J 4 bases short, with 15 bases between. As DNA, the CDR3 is TGCAGCGTTGATCTCTCCGGGTTAGGCACTGAAGCTTTCTTT. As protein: CSVDLSGLGTEAFF. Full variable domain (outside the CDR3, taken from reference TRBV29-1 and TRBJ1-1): SAVISQKPSRDICQRGTSLTIQCQVDSQVTMMFWYRQQPGQSLTLIATANQGSEATYESGFVIDKFPISRPNLTFSTLTVSNMSPEDSSIYLCSVDLSGLGTEAFFGQGTRLTVV.

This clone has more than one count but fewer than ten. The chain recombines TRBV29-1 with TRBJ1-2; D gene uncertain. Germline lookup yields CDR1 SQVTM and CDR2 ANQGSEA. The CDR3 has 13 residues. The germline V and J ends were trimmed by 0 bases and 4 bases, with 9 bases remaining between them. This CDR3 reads CSVEERRTYGYTF. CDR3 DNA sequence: TGCAGCGTTGAAGAGCGGAGGACCTATGGCTACACCTTC.

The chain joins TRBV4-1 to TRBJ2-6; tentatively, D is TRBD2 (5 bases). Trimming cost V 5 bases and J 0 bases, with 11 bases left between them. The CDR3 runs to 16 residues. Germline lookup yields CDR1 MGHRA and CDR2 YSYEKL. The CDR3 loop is CASSYGADSGANVLTF. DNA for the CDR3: TGCGCCAGCAGCTATGGAGCGGACTCTGGGGCCAACGTCCTGACTTTC.